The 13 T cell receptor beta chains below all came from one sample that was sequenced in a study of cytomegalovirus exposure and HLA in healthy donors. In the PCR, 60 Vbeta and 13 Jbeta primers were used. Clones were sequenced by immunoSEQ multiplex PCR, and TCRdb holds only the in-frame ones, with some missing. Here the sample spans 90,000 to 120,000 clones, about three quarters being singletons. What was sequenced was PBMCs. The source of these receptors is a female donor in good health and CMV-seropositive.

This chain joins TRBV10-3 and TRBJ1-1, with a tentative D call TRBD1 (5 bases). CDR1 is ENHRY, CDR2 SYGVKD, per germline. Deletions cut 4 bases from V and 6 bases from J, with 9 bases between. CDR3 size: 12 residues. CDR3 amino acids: CAISAGIAEAFF. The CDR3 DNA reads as TGTGCCATCAGTGCAGGGATTGCTGAAGCTTTCTTT.

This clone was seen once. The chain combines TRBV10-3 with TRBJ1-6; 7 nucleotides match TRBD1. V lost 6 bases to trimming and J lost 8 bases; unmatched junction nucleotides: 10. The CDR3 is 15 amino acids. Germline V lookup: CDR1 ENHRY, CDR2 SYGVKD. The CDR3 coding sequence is TGTGCCATCAGCGATGGACAGGCCAATTATTCACCCCTCCACTTT. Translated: CAISDGQANYSPLHF.

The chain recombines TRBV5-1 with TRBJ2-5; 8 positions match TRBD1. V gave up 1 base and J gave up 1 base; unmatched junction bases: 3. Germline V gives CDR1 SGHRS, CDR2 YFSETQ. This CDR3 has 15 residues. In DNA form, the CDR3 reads TGCGCCAGCAGCTTGCAGGGGGCTCCCCAAGAGACCCAGTACTTC. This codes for CASSLQGAPQETQYF.

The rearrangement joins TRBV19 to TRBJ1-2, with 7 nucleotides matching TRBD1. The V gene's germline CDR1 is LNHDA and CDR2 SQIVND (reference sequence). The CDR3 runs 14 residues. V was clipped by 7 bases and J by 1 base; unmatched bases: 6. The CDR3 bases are TGTGCCAGTAAGGACAGGACGCTTAACTATGGCTACACCTTC. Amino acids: CASKDRTLNYGYTF.

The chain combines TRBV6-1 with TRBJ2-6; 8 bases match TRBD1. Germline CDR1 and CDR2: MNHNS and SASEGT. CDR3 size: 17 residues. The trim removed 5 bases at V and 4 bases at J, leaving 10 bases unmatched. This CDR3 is CASSKGQGASGANVLTF. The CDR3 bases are TGTGCCAGCAGTAAAGGCCAGGGGGCGTCAGGGGCCAACGTCCTGACTTTC.

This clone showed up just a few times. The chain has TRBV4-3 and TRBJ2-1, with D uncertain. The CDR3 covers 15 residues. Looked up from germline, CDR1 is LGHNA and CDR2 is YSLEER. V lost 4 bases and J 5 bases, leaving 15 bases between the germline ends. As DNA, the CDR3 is TGCGCCAGCAGCCCGCAGGTTTTTGTCGACAATGAGCAGTTCTTC. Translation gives CASSPQVFVDNEQFF.

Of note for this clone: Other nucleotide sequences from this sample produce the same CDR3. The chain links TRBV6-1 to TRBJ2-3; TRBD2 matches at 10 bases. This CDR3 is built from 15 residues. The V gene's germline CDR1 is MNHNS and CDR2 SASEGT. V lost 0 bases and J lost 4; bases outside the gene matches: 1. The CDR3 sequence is CASSEALAGADTQYF. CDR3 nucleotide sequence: TGTGCCAGCAGTGAAGCGCTAGCGGGAGCAGATACGCAGTATTTT.

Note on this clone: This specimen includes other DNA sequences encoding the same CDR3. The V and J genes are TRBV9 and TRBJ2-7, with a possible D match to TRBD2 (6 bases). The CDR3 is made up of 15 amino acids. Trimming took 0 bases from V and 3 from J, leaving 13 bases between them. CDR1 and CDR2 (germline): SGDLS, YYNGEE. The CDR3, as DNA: TGTGCCAGCAGCGTAGCCGGGGGAGTGGGCTACGAGCAGTACTTC. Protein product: CASSVAGGVGYEQYF.

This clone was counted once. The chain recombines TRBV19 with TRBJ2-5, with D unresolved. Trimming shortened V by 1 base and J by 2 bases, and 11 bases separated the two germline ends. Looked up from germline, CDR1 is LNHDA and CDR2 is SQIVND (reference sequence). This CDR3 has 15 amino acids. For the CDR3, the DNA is TGTGCCAGTAGTATAGGGCCCGGGTTACAAGAGACCCAGTACTTC. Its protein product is CASSIGPGLQETQYF.

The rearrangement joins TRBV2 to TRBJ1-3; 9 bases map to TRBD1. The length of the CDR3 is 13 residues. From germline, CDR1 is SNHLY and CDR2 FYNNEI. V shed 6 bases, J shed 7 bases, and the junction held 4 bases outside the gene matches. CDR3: CASRMDRGNTIYF. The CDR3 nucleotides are TGTGCCAGCAGAATGGACAGGGGCAACACCATATATTTT.

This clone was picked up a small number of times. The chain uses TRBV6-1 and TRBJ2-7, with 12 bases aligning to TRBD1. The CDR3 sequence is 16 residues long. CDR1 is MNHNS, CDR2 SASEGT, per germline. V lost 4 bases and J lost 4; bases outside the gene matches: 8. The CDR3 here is CASSATGTGGLYEQYF. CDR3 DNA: TGTGCCAGCAGTGCGACCGGGACAGGGGGCCTTTACGAGCAGTACTTC.

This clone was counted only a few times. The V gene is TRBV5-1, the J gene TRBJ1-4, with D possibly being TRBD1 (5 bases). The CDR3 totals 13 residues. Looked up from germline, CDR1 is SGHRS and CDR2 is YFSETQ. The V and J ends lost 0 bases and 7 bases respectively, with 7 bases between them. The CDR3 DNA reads TGCGCCAGCAGCTTGGTCGGGGGTGAAAAACTGTTTTTT. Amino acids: CASSLVGGEKLFF.

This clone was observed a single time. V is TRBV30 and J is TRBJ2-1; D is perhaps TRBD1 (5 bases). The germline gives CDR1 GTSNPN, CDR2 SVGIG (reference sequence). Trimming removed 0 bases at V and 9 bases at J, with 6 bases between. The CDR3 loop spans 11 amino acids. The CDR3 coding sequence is TGTGCCTGGAGTGTTAGGGGTGAGCAGTTCTTC. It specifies CAWSVRGEQFF.